The sequence of this T cell receptor beta chain was determined in a study of blood T cell repertoires in COVID-19 (dated by TCRdb to 2018 to 2021). At the level of the whole study: Collaborator samples came from the United States, Italy and Spain and covered acute and convalescent phases of COVID-19. The material from the prospective study consisted of cDNA or gDNA derived from T cells, B-cell-depleted T cells, or PBMCs. The dataset comprised deeply sampled blood TCRbeta repertoires from subjects exposed to, actively infected with, or recovered from COVID-19. The repertoires were made available in a free public database intended to serve as a resource for research on the immune response to SARS-CoV-2. Samples were obtained from the ongoing ImmuneRACE study (first 160 participants) and from approximately 1,200 subjects provided by 6 global collaborators. Sample metadata almost always included a de-identified subject ID, COVID-19 status, age in years and sex. Where HLA class I and class II types were available, the types were taken from metadata supplied by the sample provider, not from assay-based typing.

Participants in the prospective study were aged about 18 to 90 years, lived in about two dozen United States geographic areas, and enrolled through a virtual design. To assign participants to cohorts, the prospective study relied on clinical history that participants themselves reported in a screening survey and a study questionnaire. ImmuneRACE Cohort 3 recovered participants were defined by two consecutive negative NP/OP PCR tests, healthcare professional clearance, or symptom resolution. Each participant in the prospective study had whole blood, serum and a nasopharyngeal or oropharyngeal swab collected by mobile phlebotomists. Over a roughly 2-month period, participants in the prospective study had the option of providing additional blood draws and questionnaires. Blood samples from the prospective study were shipped frozen or at room temperature prior to DNA extraction. Spanning cysteine to phenylalanine, the CDR3 consists of 17 amino acids. This entry keeps only the CDR3 DNA: 51 bases, framed from base 1. From V the trimming removes 3 bases and from J it removes 1 base, while the gene matches leave 9 bases of the junction unaccounted for. Sequences MNHEY (CDR1) and SMNVEV (CDR2) are obtained from the germline V gene (reference sequence).

TCRbeta CDR3 regions were amplified from genomic DNA using the immunoSEQ Assay, a bias-controlled multiplex PCR. For the original study's pipeline: Within the assay, amplification of reference gene primers was used to estimate how many nucleated cells each sample contained. To quantify the absolute abundance of each unique TCRbeta CDR3 rearrangement, sequence reads were collapsed and filtered. For each sample, productive Simpson clonality was calculated by taking the square root of Simpson's diversity index across productive rearrangements. The table comes from immuneACCESS by way of TCRdb, which keeps in-frame sequences with V and J called. Part of the clones is missing from these tables; in studies checked, under half for an unresolved V gene and the rest for unknown reasons. The D gene and trimming were derived from the DNA, and the V and J assignments and clone size from that table. A total of 330,000 or so clones appear in this sample, approximately 84% of them only once. The top ten clones comprise 3% of the sample.

General study outcomes and caveats: How much clinical and demographic metadata was included differed by source and by participant, and the metadata was provided uncurated.

Comments on this clone: It has no known antigen specificity. No base quality values were provided; no much bigger clone lies one nucleotide off.

This clonotype was obtained from a woman aged 25 to 39 who had recovered from COVID-19. Specimen: PBMCs or T cells enriched from blood (not recorded which). The rearranged segments are TRBV27 and TRBJ1-1; 9 of the junction bases match TRBD1. The bases are TGTGCCAGCAGTTTCGGGACAGGGATAAGCAAGAACACTGAAGCTTTCTTT. Translated, it gives CASSFGTGISKNTEAFF.